The rows below give T cell receptor beta chains drawn from one sample of a study of blood T cells in healthy people across ages. Via MiXCR, TCRdb re-called the 5' RACE reads, giving one row per CDR3 protein. Of approximately 800,000 distinct CDR3 sequences in the sample, about half were seen once. Specimen: blood. The receptors stem from a man older than 75 in good health. Each CDR3 is given with its conserved first and last residue. Fields, in order: D gene, J gene, V gene, clone size, CDR3 DNA, CDR3 protein. A D gene is named only where the DNA matches it firmly. Expanded clones get a size class; other rows say once, few or many, or leave the size out.

>NA|TRBJ2-7|TRBV20-1|many
TGCAGTGCTAGAGATGGGACGGTTAACACCTACGAGCAGTACTTC
CSARDGTVNTYEQYF
>TRBD2|TRBJ2-7|TRBV7-2|NA
TGTGCCAGCAGCAAGACTAGCGGGAGGGCCTGGTACGAGCAGTACTTC
CASSKTSGRAWYEQYF
>TRBD2|TRBJ2-7|TRBV9|NA
TGTGCCAGCAGCGCCGCCGGGACTAGCGGGAGCAATGAGCAGTACTTC
CASSAAGTSGSNEQYF
>TRBD2|TRBJ2-7|TRBV12-3/TRBV12-4|many
TGTGCCAGCAGTTTAAATACGATAGCGGGGGAAGGGGAGCAGTACTTC
CASSLNTIAGEGEQYF
>NA|TRBJ2-7|TRBV12-3/TRBV12-4|few
TGTGCCAGCAGTCCCTCCGGACACGGGGGTAGCGAGCAGTACTTC
CASSPSGHGGSEQYF
>NA|TRBJ2-5|TRBV20-1|NA
TGCAGTGCTAGAAGTGCAGAGACCCAGTACTTC
CSARSAETQYF
>NA|TRBJ1-4|TRBV7-2|NA
TGTGCCAGCAGCCCCCGGCAGGGGTTAAGGGGTCTTAATGAAAAACTGTTTTTT
CASSPRQGLRGLNEKLFF
>TRBD2|TRBJ2-5|TRBV12-3/TRBV12-4|NA
TGTGCCAGCAGTTTTGGGGGGGTAAAAGAGACCCAGTACTTC
CASSFGGVKETQYF
>NA|TRBJ1-4|TRBV5-1|few
TGCGCCAGCAGCCCTTTTGGTAATGAAAAACTGTTTTTT
CASSPFGNEKLFF
>NA|TRBJ2-3|TRBV30|NA
TGTGCCTGGAGTCCGGGGGACCAGGCCGATACGCAGTATTTT
CAWSPGDQADTQYF
>NA|TRBJ1-4|TRBV7-9|NA
TGTGCCAGCAGCTACCCGATGGGTAATGAAAAACTGTTTTTT
CASSYPMGNEKLFF
>NA|TRBJ1-1|TRBV15|NA
TGTGCCACCAGCAGAGTGGGCCTGGGGAGGGCGAGAAAGGACACTGAAGCTTTCTTT
CATSRVGLGRARKDTEAFF
>TRBD2|TRBJ2-1|TRBV2|NA
TGTGCCAGCAGACCCACTAGCGGCAAGTACAATGAGCAGTTCTTC
CASRPTSGKYNEQFF
>NA|TRBJ2-7|TRBV5-1|NA
TGCGCCAGCAGCTTATCCGGGACACAAGTTAGCGAGCAGTACTTC
CASSLSGTQVSEQYF
>NA|TRBJ2-7|TRBV7-2|NA
TGTGCCAGCAGCTTCCCTCCCGGACGATTTACCTACGAGCAGTACTTC
CASSFPPGRFTYEQYF
>TRBD2|TRBJ2-5|TRBV3-1|once
TGTGCCAGCAGCCAAGGGAGGATAGGGGTAGCGGGAAACCAAGAGACCCAGTACTTC
CASSQGRIGVAGNQETQYF
>NA|TRBJ2-4|TRBV29-1|NA
TGCAGCGTTGAAGATCCGGCGCGAACAGCGACCACTCATAAAACATTTGAAAACATTCAGTACTTC
CSVEDPARTATTHKTFENIQYF
>NA|TRBJ2-7|TRBV29-1|NA
TGCAGCGCCGTCCCCGGGGCTAGCAGCTCCTACGAGCAGTACTTC
CSAVPGASSSYEQYF
>NA|TRBJ2-7|TRBV5-1|NA
TGCGCCAGCAGCTTGGAGACAGTGAGGGGATCCAATGAGCAGTACTTC
CASSLETVRGSNEQYF
>NA|TRBJ2-4|TRBV6-2/TRBV6-3|NA
TGTGCCAGCAGTTCGGTAGAGAGGGAGTGGAACATTCAGTACTTC
CASSSVEREWNIQYF
>NA|TRBJ2-5|TRBV2|once
TGTGCCAGCAGTACTACAGGGTCCCCAGAGACCCAGTACTTC
CASSTTGSPETQYF
>TRBD1|TRBJ2-7|TRBV29-1|many
TGCAGCGTCCGGGACAGGGGGACCAATTCCTACGAGCAGTACTTC
CSVRDRGTNSYEQYF
>TRBD1|TRBJ1-5|TRBV20-1|few
TGCAGTGCTTCCGACAGGGGCGGCGATCAGCCCCAGCATTTT
CSASDRGGDQPQHF
>TRBD2|TRBJ2-2|TRBV2|NA
TGTGCCAGCATTGCGGCGGGAGAGGGAACCGGGGAGCTGTTTTTT
CASIAAGEGTGELFF
>NA|TRBJ2-7|TRBV6-5|NA
TGTGCCAGCAGTATGTCCAATGAGCAGTACTTC
CASSMSNEQYF
>NA|TRBJ2-7|TRBV13|NA
TGCGCCAGCAGTCTAACAACTGGGTACGAGCAGTACTTC
CASSLTTGYEQYF
>NA|TRBJ1-1|TRBV5-1|NA
TGCGCCAGCAGCGCCGGTGATGGGTACACTGAAGCTTTCTTT
CASSAGDGYTEAFF
>NA|TRBJ2-1|TRBV5-1|few
TGCGCCAGCAGCTTGGTGGGGGATGTCAATGAGCAGTTCTTC
CASSLVGDVNEQFF
>NA|TRBJ1-2|TRBV20-1|many
TGCAGTGCTAGCCGGGAGTATGGCTACACCTTC
CSASREYGYTF
>TRBD1|TRBJ2-7|TRBV12-3/TRBV12-4|many
TGTGCCAGCAGTCCCTTCTCGACAGGGGGAGAGCAGTACTTC
CASSPFSTGGEQYF
>TRBD1|TRBJ1-2|TRBV10-3|NA
TGTGCCATCAGAACAGGGGCTAACTATGGCTACACCTTC
CAIRTGANYGYTF
>TRBD1|TRBJ1-6|TRBV5-6|few
TGTGCCAGCAGTTCCGGGACAGGGTCCTATAATTCACCCCTCCACTTT
CASSSGTGSYNSPLHF
>NA|TRBJ2-3|TRBV20-1|NA
TGCAGTGCTTCCCCCCTGGGCCTAGATTTCACAGATACGCAGTATTTT
CSASPLGLDFTDTQYF
>NA|TRBJ2-7|TRBV4-3|NA
TGCGCCAGCAGCCAAGATCCCCGGGGATTCTACGAGCAGTACTTC
CASSQDPRGFYEQYF
>NA|TRBJ2-5|TRBV11-2|few
TGTGCCAGCACCTCCTTAGGTGGTACAGAGACCCAGTACTTC
CASTSLGGTETQYF
>NA|TRBJ2-1|TRBV20-1|few
TGCAGTGCTGGGCCCCGGGAATTCAATGAGCAGTTCTTC
CSAGPREFNEQFF
>NA|TRBJ1-1|TRBV14|few
TGTGCCAGCAGCCAAGAATATAACACTGAAGCTTTCTTT
CASSQEYNTEAFF
>TRBD2|TRBJ2-1|TRBV27|few
TGTGCCAGCAGTTTTAGCGGGAGTGGGGCTGAGCAGTTCTTC
CASSFSGSGAEQFF
>TRBD2|TRBJ2-7|TRBV28|NA
TGTGCCAGCAGTTTCCAAACGGGAGGCCCTAAAAATGAGCAGTACTTC
CASSFQTGGPKNEQYF
>TRBD2|TRBJ2-5|TRBV2|few
TGTGCCAGCTTACTAGCGGGAGAGAATGAGCAGTACTTC
CASLLAGENEQYF
>NA|TRBJ1-4|TRBV12-3/TRBV12-4|few
TGTGCCAGCAGTTTAGGAACAGGCGGTGAAAAACTGTTTTTT
CASSLGTGGEKLFF
>NA|TRBJ2-5|TRBV7-9|many
TGTGCCAGCAGCTTAGCTCTAGCGATTACTGAAGAGACCCAGTACTTC
CASSLALAITEETQYF
>NA|TRBJ2-4|TRBV20-1|NA
TGCAGTGCTAGAGATGTCCGGGCGAACATTCAGTACTTC
CSARDVRANIQYF
>NA|TRBJ2-3|TRBV7-2|NA
TGTGCCAGCAGCTTAGATGTCTCCAGAGAGGTCGCGGATACGCAGTATTTT
CASSLDVSREVADTQYF
>NA|TRBJ2-3|TRBV5-1|many
TGCGCCAGCAACGATCCCAGGGGCACAGATACGCAGTATTTT
CASNDPRGTDTQYF
>NA|TRBJ2-5|TRBV7-3|NA
TGTGCCAGCAGCTTGCACGGCGGAGAGACCCAGTACTTC
CASSLHGGETQYF
>NA|TRBJ2-2|TRBV2|NA
TGTGCCAGCAGTGATCTAGCCACGAACACCGGGGAGCTGTTTTTT
CASSDLATNTGELFF
>TRBD1|TRBJ1-4|TRBV25-1|NA
TGTGCCAGCAGTCTAACAGGGGTTCGGTATGAAAAACTGTTTTTT
CASSLTGVRYEKLFF
>TRBD2|TRBJ2-1|TRBV27|NA
TGTGCCGGCAGTTTTGGGACTAGCGGGAACAATGAGCAGTTCTTC
CAGSFGTSGNNEQFF
>NA|TRBJ2-7|TRBV12-3/TRBV12-4|NA
TGTGCCAGCAGTGTAGGAGGGGTTTACGAGCAGTACTTC
CASSVGGVYEQYF
>TRBD2|TRBJ2-1|TRBV20-1|NA
TGCAGTGCTGGACGGACTAGCGTGTCCACCTACAATGAGCAGTTCTTC
CSAGRTSVSTYNEQFF
>NA|TRBJ2-5|TRBV7-2|many
TGTGCCAGCAGCTTACTGGGGCCTCAAGAGACCCAGTACTTC
CASSLLGPQETQYF
>NA|TRBJ1-5|TRBV28|NA
TGTGCCAGCAGTTTTCGCGGTATGAGCAATCAGCCCCAGCATTTT
CASSFRGMSNQPQHF
>TRBD2|TRBJ2-3|TRBV5-1|NA
TGCGCCAGCAGCGCACTAACTAGCGGCCTTCGGACAGATACGCAGTATTTT
CASSALTSGLRTDTQYF